Listed here are 20 T cell receptor beta chains from one sample, sequenced in a study of technical replicates of blood from a few donors. The method was immunoSEQ multiplex PCR; TCRdb's version includes in-frame clones alone and lacks a portion of them. The data show around 95,000 clones, about 94% seen once. Sequencing used T cells isolated from PBMCs. The receptors originated from a human donor in good health.

About this clone: The identical CDR3 is also encoded by other nucleotide sequences in the sample. The chain has TRBV5-1 and TRBJ2-7; TRBD2 matches 8 bases. J gave up 4 bases and V 0 bases, and 3 bases lay outside the gene matches. The CDR3 is made up of 14 amino acids. The germline CDR1 and CDR2 sequences are SGHRS and YFSETQ. Written as DNA, the CDR3 is TGCGCCAGCAGCTTGGGCCGCGGGAGGTACGAGCAGTACTTC. As protein: CASSLGRGRYEQYF.

The CDR3 DNA reads TGTGCCAGCAGTATCAGGATAGCGGGAGGTCACGAGCAGTACTTC. This translates into CASSIRIAGGHEQYF. The rearrangement links TRBV5-4 to TRBJ2-7; TRBD2 agrees at 10 bases. V lost 5 bases to trimming and J lost 5 bases; unmatched junction nucleotides: 10. CDR3 length equals 15 residues. The germline gives CDR1 SGHNT, CDR2 YYREEE (reference sequence). The full variable domain, with the rest looked up from reference TRBV5-4 and TRBJ2-7, is ETGVTQSPTHLIKTRGQQVTLRCSSQSGHNTVSWYQQALGQGPQFIFQYYREEENGRGNFPPRFSGLQFPNYSSELNVNALELDDSALYLCASSIRIAGGHEQYFGPGTRLTVT.

V is TRBV6-1 and J is TRBJ1-1, with D possibly TRBD1 on 6 matching bases. Germline V gene lookup returns CDR1 MNHNS and CDR2 SASEGT. The length of the CDR3 is 17 residues. The V gene lost 3 bases and the J gene lost 7 bases, with 24 bases spanning the gap. In DNA form, the CDR3 reads TGTGCCAGCAGTGATTGGGGACATCCATCGGGGCGCCGTGAAGCTTTCTTT. Translated, it gives CASSDWGHPSGRREAFF.

The V gene is TRBV14, the J gene TRBJ2-3; the match to TRBD2 covers 10 bases. The CDR3 is made up of 15 amino acids. In germline, CDR1 is SGHDN, CDR2 FVKESK. The trim removed 8 bases at V and 8 bases at J, leaving 13 bases unmatched. The CDR3 protein is CASGQIGLAASTQYF. The DNA of the CDR3 is TGTGCCAGCGGGCAGATCGGACTAGCGGCATCTACGCAGTATTTT.

The chain is built from TRBV11-2 and TRBJ2-1; maybe TRBD2 (6 bases). CDR1 and CDR2 (germline): SGHAT, FQNNGV. Trimming took off 0 bases at V and 7 bases at J, with 10 bases between the two ends. The CDR3 loop spans 14 amino acids. The chain's CDR3 is CASSLEGGRNEQFF. CDR3 bases: TGTGCCAGCAGCTTAGAGGGGGGACGGAATGAGCAGTTCTTC.

This chain connects TRBV28 to TRBJ2-5; weak D call: TRBD1 (5 bases). This CDR3 is built from 13 residues. Per the germline V gene, CDR1 is MDHEN and CDR2 is SYDVKM. Between the trimmed V and J ends, which lost 3 bases and 3 bases, there was a span of 8 bases. This chain's CDR3 is CASSFVREETQYF. In DNA, the CDR3 is TGTGCCAGCAGTTTCGTCAGGGAAGAGACCCAGTACTTC.

The J gene is TRBJ1-4, the V gene TRBV5-6; 8 nucleotides line up with TRBD1. This CDR3 is 14 amino acids long. CDR1 and CDR2 (germline): SGHDT, YYEEEE. Unmatched junction bases numbered 6, after V lost 3 bases and J lost 8 bases. This CDR3 reads CASSSQGAGEKLFF. DNA for the CDR3: TGTGCCAGCAGCTCCCAGGGGGCAGGGGAAAAACTGTTTTTT.

The chain uses TRBV7-8 and TRBJ2-7; 7 positions agree with TRBD1. V shed 1 base and J 9 bases; nucleotides not matched to a gene: 0. The CDR3 sequence is 11 residues long. CDR1 SGHVS and CDR2 FQNEAQ come from the germline V gene. The CDR3 loop is CASSLGQGQYF. The CDR3, as DNA: TGTGCCAGCAGCTTAGGACAGGGGCAGTACTTC. Full variable domain (rest looked up from reference TRBV7-8 and TRBJ2-7): GAGVSQSPRYKVAKRGQDVALRCDPISGHVSLFWYQQALGQGPEFLTYFQNEAQLDKSGLPSDRFFAERPEGSVSTLKIQRTQQEDSAVYLCASSLGQGQYFGPGTRLTVT.

CDR3 DNA: TGTGCCAGCAGCTATAACTACGAGCAGTACTTC. Amino acids: CASSYNYEQYF. The rearrangement links TRBV6-1 to TRBJ2-7; D is unclear. The CDR3 has 11 amino acids. V lost 6 bases and J 3 bases, leaving 6 bases between the germline ends. In germline, CDR1 is MNHNS, CDR2 SASEGT.

The chain is built from TRBV30 and TRBJ1-1, with 11 positions matching TRBD1. The CDR3 is made up of 13 amino acids. CDR1 GTSNPN and CDR2 SVGIG come from the germline V gene (reference sequence). V lost 3 bases and J lost 6; bases outside the gene matches: 3. The CDR3 DNA sequence: TGTGCCTGGAGGGGGACAGGGGGGGCTGAAGCTTTCTTT. Amino acids: CAWRGTGGAEAFF. The full variable domain, rest sourced from reference TRBV30 and TRBJ1-1, is SQTIHQWPATLVQPVGSPLSLECTVEGTSNPNLYWYRQAAGRGLQLLFYSVGIGQISSEVPQNLSASRPQDRQFILSSKKLLLSDSGFYLCAWRGTGGAEAFFGQGTRLTVV.

The chain couples TRBV18 to TRBJ2-7, with 10 bases identical to TRBD1. V lost 3 bases and J lost 12; bases outside the gene matches: 8. The CDR3 is made up of 13 amino acids. Germline assignment: CDR1 KGHSH and CDR2 LQKENI. CDR3 nucleotide sequence: TGTGCCAGCTCACCCGACAGGGGGCAGTCCCCGTACTTC. It codes for CASSPDRGQSPYF.

This rearrangement joins TRBV21-1 to TRBJ2-7; the D call in the table, TRBD1, was not verified against the DNA. TRBV21-1 is recorded as a pseudogene. This CDR3 comprises 19 residues. CDR3 DNA sequence: TGTGCCAGCAGCCGCCGGCGTATGGCAGGAAAAAGGGGATACTACGAGCAGTACTTC. It yields the protein CASSRRRMAGKRGYYEQYF.

The chain joins TRBV2 to TRBJ2-7, with 7 bases fitting TRBD1. The CDR3 is made up of 13 amino acids. CDR1 and CDR2 (germline): SNHLY, FYNNEI. The J segment lost 0 bases and the V segment lost 4 bases, leaving 0 bases of the junction unmatched. CDR3 DNA sequence: TGTGCCAGCAGTGGGACAGGCTCCTACGAGCAGTACTTC. Protein sequence: CASSGTGSYEQYF.

The chain couples TRBV4-2 to TRBJ2-7; D is perhaps TRBD1 (6 bases). Trimming cost V 3 bases and J 1 base, with 19 bases left between them. Looked up from germline, CDR1 is LGHNA and CDR2 is YNFKEQ. This CDR3 has 17 amino acids. The CDR3 region has the DNA TGTGCCAGCAGCCACCCCAGGGGCCAGGGTAGTTCCTACGAGCAGTACTTC. Protein sequence: CASSHPRGQGSSYEQYF.

The J gene is TRBJ1-2, the V gene TRBV19, with TRBD1 as a possible D gene (6 bases). The CDR3 consists of 15 residues. V was clipped by 3 bases and J by 6 bases, with 17 bases between them. The germline gives CDR1 LNHDA, CDR2 SQIVND (reference sequence). CDR3 region: CASSIKRPGDNGYTF. Written as DNA, the CDR3 is TGTGCCAGTAGTATTAAAAGGCCAGGGGATAATGGCTACACCTTC.

V and J are TRBV27 and TRBJ2-1; no clear D gene. CDR1 and CDR2 from the germline V gene are MNHEY and SMNVEV (reference sequence). The CDR3 covers 16 residues. Trimming removed 0 bases from V and 12 bases from J, with 21 bases in between. Here the CDR3 DNA reads TGTGCCAGCAGTTTATCCGCAGTCGAGGTCCTAATCCGGCAGTTCTTC. Its protein product is CASSLSAVEVLIRQFF.

V is TRBV7-3 and J is TRBJ2-1; the match to TRBD1 covers 7 bases. CDR3 size: 16 residues. In germline, CDR1 is SGHTA, CDR2 FQGTGA. The trim removed 3 bases at V and 5 bases at J, leaving 10 bases unmatched. The CDR3 spells CASSFGPGTDHNEQFF. The CDR3 region has the DNA TGTGCCAGCAGCTTCGGTCCCGGGACAGATCACAATGAGCAGTTCTTC.

The V and J genes are TRBV7-9 and TRBJ2-2; 10 bases are shared with TRBD1. The CDR3 covers 14 residues. The germline V gene encodes CDR1 SEHNR and CDR2 FQNEAQ (reference sequence). J was trimmed by 6 bases and V by 7 bases; bases with no gene match: 5. The CDR3 DNA sequence: TGTGCCAGCAAGAAGACAGGGGGCTCCGGGGAGCTGTTTTTT. This codes for CASKKTGGSGELFF. Looking up the rest from reference TRBV7-9 and TRBJ2-2 gives the full variable domain: DTGVSQNPRHKITKRGQNVTFRCDPISEHNRLYWYRQTLGQGPEFLTYFQNEAQLEKSRLLSDRFSAERPKGSFSTLEIQRTEQGDSAMYLCASKKTGGSGELFFGEGSRLTVL.

The chain carries TRBV11-2 and TRBJ1-2, with D perhaps TRBD1 (6 bases). This CDR3 contains 13 residues. The germline CDR1 and CDR2 sequences are SGHAT and FQNNGV. The germline V and J ends were trimmed by 4 bases and 2 bases, with 8 bases remaining between them. CDR3 bases: TGTGCCAGCAGCTCGAGGGGGAACTATGGCTACACCTTC. This translates into CASSSRGNYGYTF.

The chain links TRBV6-5 to TRBJ1-1, with 8 bases aligning to TRBD1. V shed 8 bases and J 4 bases; nucleotides not matched to a gene: 12. This CDR3 comprises 15 residues. Germline CDR1 MNHEY, CDR2 SVGAGI. This CDR3 reads CASGRDRGLGTEAFF. Here the CDR3 DNA reads TGTGCCAGCGGGCGAGACAGGGGTTTGGGCACTGAAGCTTTCTTT.